The 20 T cell receptor beta chains given below trace back to one sample, sequenced in a study of control samples from healthy donors and cancer patients. Profiled with immunoSEQ multiplex PCR; TCRdb holds only in-frame clones, not every one. The table includes tens of thousands of clones, 93% detected once. The sequenced sample was PBMCs. The receptors were sampled from a woman aged 50 to 60 with head and neck cancer.

This chain joins TRBV25-1 and TRBJ2-4, with TRBD1 identical over 9 bases. This CDR3 spans 14 amino acids. Germline CDR1 reads MGHDK; CDR2 reads SYGVNS. The trim removed 5 bases at V and 8 bases at J, leaving 7 bases unmatched. DNA for the CDR3: TGTGCCAGCAGTCCCCGGGACAGGGAGGACATTCAGTACTTC. Encoded protein: CASSPRDREDIQYF. The full variable domain, with the rest looked up from reference TRBV25-1 and TRBJ2-4, is EADIYQTPRYLVIGTGKKITLECSQTMGHDKMYWYQQDPGMELHLIHYSYGVNSTEKGDLSSESTVSRIRTEHFPLTLESARPSHTSQYLCASSPRDREDIQYFGAGTRLSVL.

This clone has only one observation. The chain recombines TRBV6-2 or TRBV6-3 with TRBJ2-3; D tentatively reads TRBD1 or TRBD2 (5 bases each). Germline CDR1 is MNHEY and CDR2 is SVGEGT. Trimming took off 4 bases at V and 8 bases at J, with 16 bases between the two ends. This CDR3 contains 14 residues. The CDR3 nucleotides are TGTGCCAGCAGTTTCGACTGGGGGAAGGGTACGCAGTATTTT. Its translation is CASSFDWGKGTQYF.

The rearrangement links TRBV6-1 to TRBJ2-2, with 7 nucleotides matching TRBD1. The CDR3 runs to 14 residues. The germline CDR1 and CDR2 sequences are MNHNS and SASEGT. J gave up 4 bases and V 3 bases, and 2 bases lay outside the gene matches. In nucleotides, the CDR3 is TGTGCCAGCAGTGAGGGACAGATCACCGGGGAGCTGTTTTTT. Translation: CASSEGQITGELFF.

The chain carries TRBV28 and TRBJ2-4; no clear D gene. Germline V CDR1 and CDR2: MDHEN, SYDVKM. Trimming pared 2 bases from V and 0 bases from J, leaving 8 bases between. CDR3 length: 15 amino acids. In DNA, the CDR3 is TGTGCCAGCAGTTTAAGCCACCGAGCCAAAAACATTCAGTACTTC. This translates into CASSLSHRAKNIQYF.

The chain couples TRBV12-3 or TRBV12-4 to TRBJ1-1, with D unclear. Trimming removed 5 bases at V and 3 bases at J, with 7 bases between. There are 12 residues in the CDR3. CDR3 region: CASSRRYTEAFF. In nucleotides, the CDR3 is TGTGCCAGCAGTAGGAGGTACACTGAAGCTTTCTTT.

The chain uses TRBV9 and TRBJ1-2; 7 bases map to TRBD1. The CDR3 has 15 amino acids. Germline CDR1 SGDLS, CDR2 YYNGEE. Trimming took 4 bases from V and 8 from J; bases not matched to a gene: 14. The CDR3 loop reads CASSPDGGQGGGYTF. In nucleotides, the CDR3 is TGTGCCAGCAGCCCGGACGGGGGGCAGGGGGGAGGCTACACCTTC.

J is TRBJ2-7 and V is TRBV6-5, with TRBD2 identical over 14 bases. The germline V gene has CDR1 MNHEY and CDR2 SVGAGI. The V and J ends lost 6 bases and 1 base, in that order; junction bases with no gene match: 2. This CDR3 region has 15 residues. Here the CDR3 reads CASRRTSGRSYEQYF. The CDR3 DNA sequence: TGTGCCAGCAGGAGGACTAGCGGGAGGTCCTACGAGCAGTACTTC.

This chain uses TRBV6-5 with TRBJ1-2; no clear D gene. The CDR3 sequence is 13 residues long. Per germline, CDR1 MNHEY and CDR2 SVGAGI. The ends were cut back, 6 bases at V and 8 bases at J, with 16 bases in the middle. This CDR3 is CASRDFPAGGYTF. CDR3 in DNA: TGTGCCAGCAGGGACTTTCCCGCGGGGGGCTACACCTTC.

The chain carries TRBV30 and TRBJ1-2; tentative D call: TRBD1 (5 bases). Germline CDR1 GTSNPN, CDR2 SVGIG (reference sequence). V lost 3 bases and J 0 bases, leaving 8 bases between the germline ends. The CDR3 extends over 13 amino acids. CDR3 in amino acids: CAWSGGSNYGYTF. The CDR3 coding sequence is TGTGCCTGGAGCGGGGGTTCTAACTATGGCTACACCTTC.

The chain uses TRBV6-5 and TRBJ2-7; 7 bases fit TRBD1. Germline V CDR1 and CDR2: MNHEY, SVGAGI. The CDR3 loop spans 12 amino acids. J lost 5 bases, V lost 5 bases, and 3 bases had no gene match. CDR3 amino acids: CASSKTGNEQYF. The CDR3 region has the DNA TGTGCCAGCAGTAAGACAGGGAACGAGCAGTACTTC.

The V and J genes are TRBV2 and TRBJ1-5; D unresolved. CDR1 and CDR2 from the germline V gene are SNHLY and FYNNEI. Deletions cut 3 bases from V and 4 bases from J, with 1 base between. The CDR3 has 11 residues. CDR3 residues: CASSDNQPQHF. As DNA, the CDR3 is TGTGCCAGCAGTGATAATCAGCCCCAGCATTTT.

J is TRBJ2-2 and V is TRBV6-5, with D unresolved. CDR3 length: 15 amino acids. The germline V gene encodes CDR1 MNHEY and CDR2 SVGAGI. V was cut by 6 bases and J by 5 bases, with 16 bases left in between. The DNA for the CDR3 is TGTGCCAGCAGGGATAGTCGGGCCTGGACCGGGGAGCTGTTTTTT. Translated: CASRDSRAWTGELFF.

CDR3 region: CASSEGAHTEAFF. CDR3 nucleotides: TGTGCCAGCAGTGAGGGGGCGCACACTGAAGCTTTCTTT. The chain links TRBV6-4 to TRBJ1-1; tentative D call: TRBD1 (6 bases). Germline loops: CDR1 MRHNA, CDR2 SNTAGT. Trimming cost V 3 bases and J 3 bases, with 8 bases left between them. The CDR3 totals 13 residues.

The V call is TRBV2, the J call TRBJ1-5; no clear D gene. Trimming took off 4 bases at V and 2 bases at J, with 12 bases between the two ends. The CDR3 runs to 15 residues. Germline CDR1 SNHLY, CDR2 FYNNEI. The CDR3 is CASSADGIGNQPQHF. The CDR3, as DNA: TGTGCCAGCAGTGCTGACGGTATTGGCAATCAGCCCCAGCATTTT.

The chain combines TRBV28 with TRBJ1-1; weak D call: TRBD1 (5 bases). Germline assignment: CDR1 MDHEN and CDR2 SYDVKM. Trimming removed 1 base at V and 3 bases at J, with 12 bases between. The CDR3 has 15 residues. CDR3 coding DNA: TGTGCCAGCAGTTTATTCGTAGGGGATCACACTGAAGCTTTCTTT. This sequence encodes CASSLFVGDHTEAFF.

CDR3 coding DNA: TGTGCCTGGACCTCGGGACATTTCTCCTACGAGCAGTACTTC. Encoded protein: CAWTSGHFSYEQYF. The rearrangement links TRBV30 to TRBJ2-7, with D possibly TRBD1 on 6 matching bases. The CDR3 runs 14 residues. The ends were cut back, 4 bases at V and 0 bases at J, with 13 bases in the middle. Per germline, CDR1 GTSNPN and CDR2 SVGIG (reference sequence).

The CDR3 reads CASSPRGQGSSYNSPLHF. DNA of the CDR3: TGTGCCAGCAGCCCCAGGGGACAGGGGAGCTCCTATAATTCACCCCTCCACTTT. The genes are TRBV11-2 and TRBJ1-6; 10 bases fit TRBD1. Germline-derived CDR1 and CDR2 are SGHAT and FQNNGV. The CDR3 covers 18 residues. After removal of 5 bases from V and 0 bases from J, the junction contained 7 bases not matched to a gene.

The chain has TRBV3-1 (or the pseudogene TRBV3-2) and TRBJ1-5, with a possible D match to TRBD1 (6 bases). Germline CDR1 and CDR2: LGHDT and YNNKEL (reference sequence). The CDR3 contains 13 residues. The V end was cut by 4 bases, the J end by 3 bases, with 7 bases between. In DNA, the CDR3 is TGTGCCAGCAGCCGGGACACCAATCAGCCCCAGCATTTT. Translating gives CASSRDTNQPQHF.

V usage is TRBV27 and J usage is TRBJ1-1; TRBD1 might be the D (5 bases). Germline CDR1 is MNHEY and CDR2 is SMNVEV (reference sequence). This CDR3 has 13 residues. The ends were cut back, 5 bases at V and 2 bases at J, with 9 bases in the middle. The CDR3 region is CASSPRVNTEAFF. For the CDR3, the DNA is TGTGCCAGCAGTCCCAGGGTAAACACTGAAGCTTTCTTT.

This rearrangement joins TRBV18 to TRBJ1-1; the D gene is possibly TRBD1 (6 bases). CDR1 is KGHSH, CDR2 LQKENI, per germline. Between the trimmed V and J ends, which lost 4 bases and 2 bases, there was a span of 11 bases. The CDR3 is 14 amino acids. The chain's CDR3 is CASSLTGTNTEAFF. In DNA form, the CDR3 reads TGTGCCAGCTCACTTACCGGGACAAACACTGAAGCTTTCTTT. The full variable domain, with the rest looked up from reference TRBV18 and TRBJ1-1, is NAGVMQNPRHLVRRRGQEARLRCSPMKGHSHVYWYRQLPEEGLKFMVYLQKENIIDESGMPKERFSAEFPKEGPSILRIQQVVRGDSAAYFCASSLTGTNTEAFFGQGTRLTVV.